This T cell receptor beta chain was captured in a study of blood T cells in healthy people across ages. Study-level points and caveats: More naive CD4+ cells and higher diversity were found in long-lived than in aged donors. Roughly linear declines in TCR beta diversity per million T cells occurred with age.

Sample-barcoded 5' priming and a J-beta primer mix drove a second PCR of roughly 6 to 12 cycles. From the 5' RACE reads, TCRdb called clonotypes with MiXCR, one entry per CDR3 protein. This sample has 1.6 million or so distinct CDR3 sequences; around 35% occur once, and the top ten carry about 11%. As concerns this clonotype: The antigen is unknown.

V dropped 11 bases and J dropped 3; count of bases not matched to a gene: 12. This CDR3 contains 14 residues. In germline, CDR1 is ENHRY, CDR2 SYGVKD. In terms of origin and age, donors were healthy Caucasian individuals from Russia aged roughly 6 to 95. Investigators took around 10 milliliters of peripheral blood from every donor. Specimen: blood. J is TRBJ2-7 and V is TRBV10-3, with 8 bases aligning to TRBD1. The source is a woman in her thirties in good health. For the CDR3, the DNA is TGTGCCTCGAAACAGGGGGGCGGGAACTACGAGCAGTACTTC. This gives the protein CASKQGGGNYEQYF.